This T cell receptor (beta chain) was sequenced for a study of T-cell memory formation after mild COVID-19. General observations from the study: Day 15 to 85 contracting clones showed balanced CD4/CD8; day 15 to 37 expanders favored CD4+. CD4+ contracting clones lay mainly in CM and EM, CD8+ ones in EMRA. SARS-CoV-2 specificity was not confirmed for second-wave clones peaking on day 37.

Germline V gene lookup returns CDR1 SGHTA and CDR2 FQGTGA. Trimming cost V 5 bases and J 7 bases, with 12 bases left between them. CDR3 length equals 14 residues. This clonotype was seen many times. The antigen is unknown. In TCRdb, the 5' RACE reads were re-called with MiXCR into one record per CDR3 protein. The data contain roughly 250,000 distinct CDR3 sequences, over 15% of them seen just once; the ten biggest clones take up 20% to 25%. The gene calls are TRBV7-3 and TRBJ1-6; D is perhaps TRBD1 (5 bases). This receptor was taken from a man in his late teens or twenties who had mild COVID-19 (a few samples of this study predate the infection). Cell type and time point are not known. The sample consisted of PBMCs or a T cell subset sorted from them (not recorded which). CDR3 region: CASSLGVSNSPLHF. DNA of the CDR3: TGTGCCAGCAGCCTGGGGGTATCGAATTCACCCCTCCACTTT.